This T cell receptor (beta chain) comes out of a study of early T cells in non-severe SARS-CoV-2 infection. Study background: Sequencing targeted bulk RNA from unsorted whole blood, leaving chains unpaired.

Only a few counts were recorded for this clonotype. As yet, its antigen is unknown. The CDR3 sequence is 12 residues long. V lost 0 bases and J 4 bases, leaving 3 bases between the germline ends. Germline CDR1 is DFQATT and CDR2 is SNEGSKA (reference sequence). Study observations and caveats: VDJdb matching skewed toward anti-spike CD8 responses, missing private and CD4 specificities.

Attachment of unique molecular identifiers to individual cDNA molecules was performed. One entry per CDR3 protein results from TCRdb running MiXCR on the 5' RACE reads. The table includes tens of thousands of distinct CDR3 sequences, roughly 9% detected once. The TCR originated in an adult who was a healthcare worker with PCR-confirmed SARS-CoV-2 infection or an uninfected control (not recorded which). This rearrangement joins TRBV20-1 to TRBJ1-4; D unresolved. This material consisted of whole blood, taken at baseline. CDR3 loop: CSARDRNEKLFF. For the CDR3, the DNA is TGCAGTGCTAGAGACCGTAATGAAAAACTGTTTTTT.